These 17 T cell receptor beta chains share one sample of origin, sequenced in a study of vaccination and CD4 T cells after COVID-19. Cultured CD4+ T cells had their DNA profiled by the Oncomine TCR Beta short-read assay. TCRdb passed the PCR reads through MiXCR, listing each CDR3 protein once. The table includes about 10,000 distinct CDR3 sequences, more than 20% detected once. Their cognate antigens are unknown. Sample treatment: roughly 11-day PBMC culture with coronavirus spike peptide pools or control peptides (ViraFEST assay). The sequencing here drew on CD4+ T cells from blood, cultured in vitro, taken after SARS-CoV-2 vaccination. All receptors come from a human donor who had recovered from COVID-19.

The chain joins TRBV21-1 to TRBJ1-4; the table names TRBD1, a call not compared with the DNA. TRBV21-1 is listed as a pseudogene. The CDR3 runs 17 residues. This CDR3 is CASSKEEGTGRGGKLFF. For the CDR3, the DNA is TGTGCCAGCAGCAAAGAGGAGGGGACAGGGCGGGGCGGAAAACTGTTTTTT.

This clonotype was detected only a few times. The J gene is TRBJ2-5, the V gene TRBV11-3; the D gene is possibly TRBD1 (5 bases). There are 13 residues in the CDR3. Per the germline V gene, CDR1 is SGHNT and CDR2 is YENEEA. V lost 2 bases, J lost 3 bases, and 7 bases lay in between. CDR3 residues: CASSLSREETQYF. The CDR3 nucleotides read TGTGCCAGCAGCTTAAGCAGGGAAGAGACCCAGTACTTC.

The chain employs TRBV9 and TRBJ2-3; D ambiguous. This CDR3 has 13 amino acids. Trimming cost V 4 bases and J 1 base, with 7 bases left between them. Germline CDR1 is SGDLS and CDR2 is YYNGEE. CDR3 loop: CASSPTGTDTQYF. For the CDR3, the DNA is TGTGCCAGCAGCCCGACTGGCACAGATACGCAGTATTTT.

CDR3 DNA: TGTGCCTGGAGTCGAGGCCTTCAGGGGGACGATGGCTACACCTTC. As protein: CAWSRGLQGDDGYTF. The chain combines TRBV30 with TRBJ1-2; 7 nucleotides align to TRBD1. The CDR3 has 15 amino acids. Looked up from germline, CDR1 is GTSNPN and CDR2 is SVGIG (reference sequence). V shed 2 bases and J 6 bases; nucleotides not matched to a gene: 12. The complete variable domain, with remaining parts taken from reference TRBV30 and TRBJ1-2, reads SQTIHQWPATLVQPVGSPLSLECTVEGTSNPNLYWYRQAAGRGLQLLFYSVGIGQISSEVPQNLSASRPQDRQFILSSKKLLLSDSGFYLCAWSRGLQGDDGYTFGSGTRLTVV.

The chain uses TRBV20-1 and TRBJ1-2; D is uncertain. CDR3 length: 13 residues. Germline V gene lookup returns CDR1 DFQATT and CDR2 SNEGSKA (reference sequence). V lost 5 bases, J lost 4 bases, and 14 bases lay in between. The CDR3 region is CSAHPTQFYGYTF. As DNA, the CDR3 is TGCAGTGCTCATCCGACACAATTCTATGGCTACACCTTC.

This clonotype came up a few times. CDR3 protein: CASSYSGQGAGQPQHF. For the CDR3, the DNA is TGTGCCAGCAGTTACTCGGGGCAGGGGGCAGGTCAGCCCCAGCATTTT. The V call is TRBV6-2 or TRBV6-3, the J call TRBJ1-5, with 8 nucleotides matching TRBD1. With V trimmed by 0 bases and J by 6 bases, 7 bases remained unmatched. Per the germline V gene, CDR1 is MNHEY and CDR2 is SVGEGT. The CDR3 spans 16 residues.

This clonotype occurred a few times. The chain joins TRBV20-1 to TRBJ2-5; D might be TRBD1 (7 bases). The CDR3 sequence is 16 residues long. Germline V gives CDR1 DFQATT, CDR2 SNEGSKA (reference sequence). Trimming stripped 2 bases from V and 4 bases from J, with 20 bases between. CDR3 nucleotides: TGCAGTGCTAGACCCAGAACCTCAGGGGGAGGAGAGACCCAGTACTTC. Protein: CSARPRTSGGGETQYF.

This chain links TRBV24-1 with TRBJ2-1; 8 nucleotides match TRBD2. The J segment lost 8 bases and the V segment lost 1 base, leaving 9 bases of the junction unmatched. Per the germline V gene, CDR1 is KGHDR and CDR2 is SFDVKD. The CDR3 sequence is 16 residues long. CDR3 nucleotide sequence: TGTGCCACCAGTGATTTAGCGAGCGGGAGAGGGCATGAGCAGTTCTTC. It is translated as CATSDLASGRGHEQFF.

By frequency in the sample, this clonotype is medium-sized. The chain uses TRBV7-2 and TRBJ2-1; D is perhaps TRBD1 (6 bases). This CDR3 is 12 amino acids long. Looked up from germline, CDR1 is SGHTA and CDR2 is FQGNSA. Trimming pared 2 bases from V and 10 bases from J, leaving 9 bases between. The DNA for the CDR3 is TGTGCCAGCAGCTTATTGGGGACAGAGCAGTTCTTC. Translating gives CASSLLGTEQFF.

This clonotype was observed a few times. The rearrangement links TRBV14 to TRBJ2-7; either TRBD1 or TRBD2 may supply D (6 bases each). The V gene's germline CDR1 is SGHDN and CDR2 FVKESK. CDR3 length equals 15 residues. Trimming pared 2 bases from V and 3 bases from J, leaving 14 bases between. For the CDR3, the DNA is TGTGCCAGCAGCCAACGTTCAGAGGGGGGCTACGAGCAGTACTTC. It translates to CASSQRSEGGYEQYF.

This clonotype appeared a few times. The V call is TRBV7-2, the J call TRBJ1-1, with D hard to call. Germline V gene lookup returns CDR1 SGHTA and CDR2 FQGNSA. The CDR3 extends over 15 amino acids. The ends were cut back, 1 base at V and 5 bases at J, with 14 bases in the middle. CDR3 sequence (DNA): TGTGCCAGCAGCTTAGGATCGGGTGGGAAAACTGAAGCTTTCTTT. It is translated as CASSLGSGGKTEAFF.

The chain combines TRBV15 with TRBJ2-3; TRBD1 matches at 9 bases. From germline, CDR1 is LNHNV and CDR2 YYDKDF (reference sequence). This CDR3 spans 16 amino acids. The ends lost 5 bases at V and 6 bases at J; junction bases unmatched: 12. The CDR3 region has the DNA TGTGCCACCAGCGGGATTCGGACAGGGGATCGCGATACGCAGTATTTT. As protein: CATSGIRTGDRDTQYF.

This chain uses TRBV12-1 with TRBJ2-2; the table calls TRBD2, which could not be checked here. TRBV12-1 is a documented pseudogene. The CDR3 is 17 amino acids. The CDR3 sequence: CASSLMGTSWGPGELFF. CDR3 bases: TGTGCCAGCAGCCTCATGGGGACTAGTTGGGGCCCCGGGGAGCTGTTTTTT.

This clonotype came up a few times. J is TRBJ1-5 and V is TRBV6-8; D not resolved. This CDR3 has 17 residues. V lost 6 bases, J lost 0 bases, and 18 bases lay in between. Germline-derived CDR1 and CDR2 are MNHGY and SAAAGT. The CDR3 is CASSPSTQVDSNQPQHF. Here the CDR3 DNA reads TGTGCCAGCAGCCCCAGTACGCAGGTAGATAGCAATCAGCCCCAGCATTTT.

V gene TRBV7-9 combines with J gene TRBJ2-3, with a possible D match to TRBD2 (5 bases). V shed 5 bases and J shed 2 bases, with 17 bases lying between them. Germline assignment: CDR1 SEHNR and CDR2 FQNEAQ (reference sequence). This CDR3 has 16 residues. The CDR3 reads CASSAGLGAPTDTQYF. CDR3 bases: TGTGCCAGCAGCGCAGGACTGGGTGCCCCCACAGATACGCAGTATTTT.

This clonotype was seen a handful of times. The chain is built from TRBV19 and TRBJ1-1, with 7 bases identical to TRBD1. Losses at the gene ends were 1 base for V and 4 bases for J; bases not matched to a gene: 3. Per the germline V gene, CDR1 is LNHDA and CDR2 is SQIVND (reference sequence). This CDR3 is built from 14 residues. The CDR3 region is CASSIAPGGTEAFF. The CDR3 DNA follows: TGTGCCAGTAGTATAGCTCCAGGGGGCACTGAAGCTTTCTTT.

The gene calls are TRBV18 and TRBJ2-5, with D perhaps matching TRBD2 (6 bases). V gave up 3 bases and J gave up 2 bases, with 10 bases separating them. Per germline, CDR1 KGHSH and CDR2 LQKENI. This CDR3 has 14 residues. The CDR3 DNA is TGTGCCAGCTCACCCCCGGGAGTTCAAGAGACCCAGTACTTC. Amino acid sequence: CASSPPGVQETQYF.